This TCR beta chain was found in a study of T cell clones after liver transplantation. About the research overall: Samples came from ITN030ST, which attempted immunosuppression withdrawal within 2 years of liver transplantation. Apart from a few HCV-positive recipients, transplants were for non-autoimmune, non-viral reasons. TCRbeta sequencing after a pre-transplant mixed lymphocyte reaction identified graft-donor-reactive clones, later tracked in post-transplant blood. Draws occurred before transplant, before withdrawal, and after complete or failed withdrawal.

This clone turned up a few times. In germline, CDR1 is MNHEY, CDR2 SMNVEV (reference sequence). Trimming removed 4 bases from V and 7 bases from J, with 10 bases in between. The CDR3 is 13 residues long. Sequencing was performed with immunoSEQ multiplex PCR; in TCRdb, only in-frame clones are kept and a portion is missing. The sample records about 100,000 clones, 75% to 85% being singletons. This chain uses TRBV27 with TRBJ2-2; D is ambiguous. The sequenced sample was CD4+ T cells from blood, obtained before liver transplant. The TCR originated in a human donor who received a liver transplant. CDR3 amino acids: CASSSLVLGELFF. The CDR3 DNA is TGTGCCAGCAGTTCGCTAGTGCTCGGGGAGCTGTTTTTT.